This entry lists 6 T cell receptor beta chains sequenced from one sample in a study of T cell clonotyping in hematopoietic cell transplantation. Time point defined: recipient sample about 28 days before transplant, after cytoreduction. Here immunoSEQ multiplex PCR was the method, and the copy in TCRdb shows in-frame clones only, minus some. The data contain fewer than 100,000 clones, approximately 95% of them singletons. The material was peripheral blood mononuclear cells, obtained before stem cell transplant. The source of these receptors is a woman aged 45-65 years with acute myeloid leukemia. Some clones in this sample may be carry-over from other donors' samples.

The genes are TRBV6-4 and TRBJ2-3; D is undetermined. The germline CDR1 and CDR2 sequences are MRHNA and SNTAGT. Trimming cost V 6 bases and J 0 bases, with 13 bases left between them. CDR3 length: 15 amino acids. CDR3 sequence: CASRTDHLSTDTQYF. CDR3 DNA sequence: TGTGCCAGCAGAACTGACCACCTAAGCACAGATACGCAGTATTTT.

The rearrangement uses TRBV19 and TRBJ1-1, with a weak D call TRBD1 (5 bases). Germline V gene data show CDR1 as LNHDA and CDR2 as SQIVND (reference sequence). Trimming removed 7 bases at V and 3 bases at J, with 27 bases between. CDR3 length: 18 amino acids. CDR3 sequence reads: CASTMGQGSWIRDTEAFF. DNA for the CDR3: TGTGCCAGTACAATGGGTCAGGGAAGCTGGATTAGGGACACTGAAGCTTTCTTT.

This clone came up once. The V and J genes are TRBV28 and TRBJ1-5; D unclear. V was shortened by 10 bases and J by 1 base, with 8 bases between the two germline ends. The length of the CDR3 is 12 residues. Germline-derived CDR1 and CDR2 are MDHEN and SYDVKM. CDR3 protein: CATRESNQPQHF. The CDR3 DNA follows: TGTGCCACGAGGGAGAGCAATCAGCCCCAGCATTTT.

This clone came up once. J is TRBJ1-4 and V is TRBV5-1, with D uncertain. Germline V gene lookup returns CDR1 SGHRS and CDR2 YFSETQ. The CDR3 is 14 amino acids. V was shortened by 0 bases and J by 3 bases, with 6 bases between the two germline ends. The CDR3 DNA follows: TGCGCCAGCAGCTTGGACGGGGCTAATGAAAAACTGTTTTTT. It specifies CASSLDGANEKLFF.

V and J are TRBV6-6 and TRBJ1-5; D perhaps matches TRBD1 (5 bases). From germline, CDR1 is MNHNY and CDR2 SVGAGI (reference sequence). This CDR3 contains 14 residues. Trimming removed 6 bases from V and 7 bases from J, with 16 bases in between. The CDR3 coding sequence is TGTGCCAGCAGGACCGGAGGACATGACCAGCCCCAGCATTTT. Amino acid sequence: CASRTGGHDQPQHF.

The CDR3 here is CSVTSRGSSYEQYF. The CDR3 DNA sequence: TGCAGCGTAACTTCCAGGGGAAGCTCCTACGAGCAGTACTTC. This chain joins TRBV29-1 and TRBJ2-7; possibly TRBD1 for D (6 bases). The CDR3 runs to 14 residues. The germline CDR1 and CDR2 sequences are SQVTM and ANQGSEA. V lost 6 bases to trimming and J lost 0 bases, with 15 bases between them.